Each of the 17 T cell receptor beta chains below was sequenced from the same sample in a study of cytomegalovirus exposure and HLA in healthy donors. The PCR made use of 60 Vbeta and 13 Jbeta primers. Data came from immunoSEQ multiplex PCR; TCRdb stores just in-frame clones and leaves some out. The sample has around 100,000 clones, roughly 80% seen once. What was sequenced was PBMCs. The receptors originated from a man aged 25 to 45 in good health and CMV-seropositive.

This sequence joins TRBV2 and TRBJ2-5, with D perhaps TRBD1 (6 bases). V gave up 5 bases and J gave up 0 bases, with 13 bases separating them. Germline-derived CDR1 and CDR2 are SNHLY and FYNNEI. This CDR3 comprises 15 residues. Here the CDR3 reads CASSLTTGYQETQYF. The CDR3 region has the DNA TGTGCCAGCAGTTTAACCACAGGGTACCAAGAGACCCAGTACTTC.

J is TRBJ2-7 and V is TRBV13; D unclear. Germline loops: CDR1 PRHDT, CDR2 FYEKMQ (reference sequence). CDR3 size: 13 residues. Between the trimmed V and J ends, which lost 0 bases and 1 base, there was a span of 4 bases. The CDR3 DNA is TGTGCCAGCAGCTTAGGGCAGTCCTACGAGCAGTACTTC. It specifies CASSLGQSYEQYF.

The chain uses TRBV5-4 and TRBJ2-3, with 9 bases fitting TRBD1. This CDR3 is 17 amino acids long. V was pared by 1 base and J by 4 bases, with 10 bases of the junction left unmatched. Germline loops: CDR1 SGHNT, CDR2 YYREEE (reference sequence). CDR3 DNA sequence: TGTGCCAGCAGCTTGACTTCAGGGACAGGGTATTCAGATACGCAGTATTTT. It yields the protein CASSLTSGTGYSDTQYF.

This clone occurred once. The chain is built from TRBV7-8 and TRBJ1-1; D not certain. This CDR3 is 14 amino acids long. Germline V gene lookup returns CDR1 SGHVS and CDR2 FQNEAQ. Between the trimmed V and J ends, which lost 3 bases and 5 bases, there was a span of 13 bases. CDR3 protein: CASSFTGERTEAFF. In DNA, the CDR3 is TGTGCCAGCAGCTTCACCGGCGAGAGGACTGAAGCTTTCTTT.

The chain joins TRBV27 to TRBJ2-3; perhaps TRBD2 as D (6 bases). V was shortened by 4 bases and J by 6 bases, with 17 bases between the two germline ends. The CDR3 extends over 15 amino acids. Per the germline V gene, CDR1 is MNHEY and CDR2 is SMNVEV (reference sequence). For the CDR3, the DNA is TGTGCCAGCAGTTCCCCGGCGGGGCCCCCCGATACGCAGTATTTT. As protein: CASSSPAGPPDTQYF.

The chain couples TRBV6-5 to TRBJ1-5, with 9 bases that match TRBD1. V trimming: 10 bases; J trimming: 6 bases; junction bases outside the gene matches: 7. The V gene's germline CDR1 is MNHEY and CDR2 SVGAGI. The CDR3 is made up of 13 amino acids. CDR3 residues: CATADRGSQPQHF. The DNA of the CDR3 is TGTGCCACCGCGGACAGGGGATCTCAGCCCCAGCATTTT.

The rearrangement links TRBV10-3 to TRBJ1-3; D uncertain. CDR1 is ENHRY and CDR2 is SYGVKD in the germline V gene. This CDR3 has 14 amino acids. V was shortened by 2 bases and J by 0 bases, with 5 bases between the two germline ends. CDR3 in DNA: TGTGCCATCAGTGAGGCTACCTCTGGAAACACCATATATTTT. Translated, it gives CAISEATSGNTIYF.

The chain has TRBV12-2 and TRBJ1-2. TRBV12-2 is flagged as a pseudogene. The CDR3 runs to 17 residues. The CDR3 DNA is TGTGCAAGTCGCTTACTAAAGTGGGGGGACCACAGCTATGGCTACACCTTC. It translates to CASRLLKWGDHSYGYTF.

This clone appeared a single time. The V call is TRBV4-2, the J call TRBJ1-2; D remains unclear. The ends were cut back, 1 base at V and 8 bases at J, with 11 bases in the middle. The CDR3 sequence is 13 residues long. CDR1 and CDR2 (germline): LGHNA, YNFKEQ. CDR3 in amino acids: CASSQVQIEGYTF. CDR3 in DNA: TGTGCCAGCAGCCAAGTACAAATCGAAGGCTACACCTTC.

The rearrangement joins TRBV5-1 to TRBJ1-3; weak D call: TRBD1 (5 bases). The CDR3 consists of 16 residues. V shed 0 bases and J shed 3 bases, with 13 bases lying between them. Germline values: CDR1 SGHRS, CDR2 YFSETQ. In nucleotides, the CDR3 is TGCGCCAGCAGCTTGGACTTAGGGGATGGTGGAAACACCATATATTTT. Residues: CASSLDLGDGGNTIYF.

The CDR3 DNA reads as TGTGCCAGCTCACCACCGGGACAGGGAAATGAGCAGTTCTTC. As protein: CASSPPGQGNEQFF. This rearrangement joins TRBV18 to TRBJ2-1; 9 bases are a match to TRBD1. Germline lookup yields CDR1 KGHSH and CDR2 LQKENI. With 0 bases clipped from V and 7 bases from J, the junction kept 1 base outside the gene matches. The CDR3 runs to 14 residues.

The chain links TRBV30 to TRBJ1-4; maybe TRBD1 (5 bases). V was pared by 3 bases and J by 4 bases, with 12 bases between. The CDR3 loop spans 14 amino acids. CDR1 and CDR2 (germline): GTSNPN, SVGIG (reference sequence). The CDR3 region is CAWRLDTNNEKLFF. In nucleotides, the CDR3 is TGTGCCTGGAGATTGGACACTAATAATGAAAAACTGTTTTTT.

V is TRBV5-4 and J is TRBJ1-2; no firm D call. The CDR3 runs 13 residues. V dropped 4 bases and J dropped 4 bases, with 11 bases sitting between them. In germline, CDR1 is SGHNT, CDR2 YYREEE (reference sequence). CDR3 nucleotide sequence: TGTGCCAGCAGCGGACCCGAGGGCTATGGCTACACCTTC. Translated: CASSGPEGYGYTF.

The CDR3 reads CASSLGASEVQYV. The CDR3 coding sequence is TGCGCCAGCAGCTTGGGGGCTAGCGAGGTGCAGTACGTC. This chain joins TRBV5-1 and TRBJ2-7, with D tentatively TRBD2 (6 bases). This CDR3 is 13 amino acids long. Germline V gives CDR1 SGHRS, CDR2 YFSETQ. The V end was cut by 0 bases, the J end by 9 bases, with 13 bases between.

The chain joins TRBV7-9 to TRBJ1-5, with a possible D match to TRBD1 (6 bases). The CDR3 is made up of 15 amino acids. The germline V gene has CDR1 SEHNR and CDR2 FQNEAQ (reference sequence). V dropped 1 base and J dropped 6 bases, with 13 bases sitting between them. The CDR3 DNA reads as TGTGCCAGCAGCTTAGATCGTCAGGGGCGTCAGCCCCAGCATTTT. This codes for CASSLDRQGRQPQHF. Variable domain in full (rest from reference TRBV7-9 and TRBJ1-5): DTGVSQNPRHKITKRGQNVTFRCDPISEHNRLYWYRQTLGQGPEFLTYFQNEAQLEKSRLLSDRFSAERPKGSFSTLEIQRTEQGDSAMYLCASSLDRQGRQPQHFGDGTRLSIL.

This chain uses TRBV19 with TRBJ1-2; TRBD1 agrees at 7 bases. V dropped 1 base and J dropped 6; count of bases not matched to a gene: 8. The germline CDR1 and CDR2 sequences are LNHDA and SQIVND (reference sequence). The CDR3 runs to 15 residues. CDR3 sequence (DNA): TGTGCCAGTAGTATAGTTTGGACAGGTTATAATGGCTACACCTTC. Translating gives CASSIVWTGYNGYTF.

V usage is TRBV2 and J usage is TRBJ2-3; no firm D call. The CDR3 sequence is 11 residues long. V lost 4 bases to trimming and J lost 5 bases, with 4 bases between them. Germline CDR1 SNHLY, CDR2 FYNNEI. CDR3 DNA: TGTGCCAGCAGTGTCGGAGATACGCAGTATTTT. Translated: CASSVGDTQYF. Using reference TRBV2 and TRBJ2-3 for the parts outside the CDR3, the full variable domain is EPEVTQTPSHQVTQMGQEVILRCVPISNHLYFYWYRQILGQKVEFLVSFYNNEISEKSEIFDDQFSVERPDGSNFTLKIRSTKLEDSAMYFCASSVGDTQYFGPGTRLTVL.